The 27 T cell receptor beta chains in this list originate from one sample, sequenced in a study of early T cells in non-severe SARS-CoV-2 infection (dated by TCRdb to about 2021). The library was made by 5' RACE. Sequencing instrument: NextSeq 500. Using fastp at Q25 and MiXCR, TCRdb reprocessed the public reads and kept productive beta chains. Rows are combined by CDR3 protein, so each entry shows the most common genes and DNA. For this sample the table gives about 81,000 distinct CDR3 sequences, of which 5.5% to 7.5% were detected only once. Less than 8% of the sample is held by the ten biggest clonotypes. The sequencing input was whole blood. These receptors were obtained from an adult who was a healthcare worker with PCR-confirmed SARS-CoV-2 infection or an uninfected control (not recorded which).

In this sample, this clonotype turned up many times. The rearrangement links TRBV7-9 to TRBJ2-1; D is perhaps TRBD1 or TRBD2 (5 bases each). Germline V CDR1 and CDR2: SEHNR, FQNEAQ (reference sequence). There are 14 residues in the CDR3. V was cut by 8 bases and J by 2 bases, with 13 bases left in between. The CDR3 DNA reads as TGTGCCAGCCTCCGGGACGGGCCCTACAATGAGCAGTTCTTC. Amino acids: CASLRDGPYNEQFF.

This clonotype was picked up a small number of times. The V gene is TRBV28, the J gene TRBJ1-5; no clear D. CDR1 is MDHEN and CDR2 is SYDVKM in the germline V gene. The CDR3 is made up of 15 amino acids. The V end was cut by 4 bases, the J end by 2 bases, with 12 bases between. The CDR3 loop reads CASSSSSRGNQPQHF. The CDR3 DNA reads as TGTGCCAGCAGTTCTAGCAGTAGGGGCAATCAGCCCCAGCATTTT. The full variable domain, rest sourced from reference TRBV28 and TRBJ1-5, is DVKVTQSSRYLVKRTGEKVFLECVQDMDHENMFWYRQDPGLGLRLIYFSYDVKMKEKGDIPEGYSVSREKKERFSLILESASTNQTSMYLCASSSSSRGNQPQHFGDGTRLSIL.

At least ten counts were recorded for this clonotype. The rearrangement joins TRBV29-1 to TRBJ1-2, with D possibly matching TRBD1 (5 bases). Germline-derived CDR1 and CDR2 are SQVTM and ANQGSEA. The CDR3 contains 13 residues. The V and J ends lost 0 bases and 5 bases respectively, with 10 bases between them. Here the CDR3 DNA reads TGCAGCGTTGAAGAATCCCAGGGTTATGGCTACACCTTC. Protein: CSVEESQGYGYTF.

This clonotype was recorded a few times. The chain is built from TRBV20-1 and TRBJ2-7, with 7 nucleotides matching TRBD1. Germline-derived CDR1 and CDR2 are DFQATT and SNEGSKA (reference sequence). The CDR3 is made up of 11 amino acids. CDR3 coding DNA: TGCAGCGCCGACAGGGCCTACGAGCAGTACTTC. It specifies CSADRAYEQYF.

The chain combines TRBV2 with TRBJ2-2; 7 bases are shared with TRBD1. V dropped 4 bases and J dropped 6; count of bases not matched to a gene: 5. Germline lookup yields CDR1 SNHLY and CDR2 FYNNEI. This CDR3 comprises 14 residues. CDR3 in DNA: TGTGCCAGCAGTGTCCTACAGGGGCCCGGGGAGCTGTTTTTT. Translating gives CASSVLQGPGELFF.

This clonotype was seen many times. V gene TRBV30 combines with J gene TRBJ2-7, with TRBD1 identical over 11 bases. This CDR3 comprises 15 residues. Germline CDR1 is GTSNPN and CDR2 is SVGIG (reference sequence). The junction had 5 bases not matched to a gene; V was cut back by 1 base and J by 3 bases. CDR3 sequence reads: CAWSGWTGGNYEQYF. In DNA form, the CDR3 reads TGTGCCTGGAGTGGCTGGACAGGGGGCAACTACGAGCAGTACTTC.

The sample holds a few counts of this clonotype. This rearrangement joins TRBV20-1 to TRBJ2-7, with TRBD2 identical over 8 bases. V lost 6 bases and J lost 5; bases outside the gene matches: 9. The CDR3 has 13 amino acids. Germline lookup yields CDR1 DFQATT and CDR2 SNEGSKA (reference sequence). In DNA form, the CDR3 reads TGCAGTGCCTACCCGGGGGGGAGGGACGAGCAGTACTTC. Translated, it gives CSAYPGGRDEQYF.

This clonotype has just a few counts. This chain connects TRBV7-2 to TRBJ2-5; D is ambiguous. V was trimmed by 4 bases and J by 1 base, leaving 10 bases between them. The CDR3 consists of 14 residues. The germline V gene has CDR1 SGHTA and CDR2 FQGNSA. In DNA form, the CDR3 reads TGTGCCAGCAGCTCACGACTCCCCCAAGAGACCCAGTACTTC. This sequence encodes CASSSRLPQETQYF.

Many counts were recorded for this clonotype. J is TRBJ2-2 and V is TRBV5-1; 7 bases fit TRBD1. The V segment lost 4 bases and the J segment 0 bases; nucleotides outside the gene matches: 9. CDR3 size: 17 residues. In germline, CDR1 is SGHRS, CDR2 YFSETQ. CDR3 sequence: CASSDRTGGTNTGELFF. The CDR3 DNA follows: TGCGCCAGCAGCGACCGGACAGGCGGTACGAACACCGGGGAGCTGTTTTTT.

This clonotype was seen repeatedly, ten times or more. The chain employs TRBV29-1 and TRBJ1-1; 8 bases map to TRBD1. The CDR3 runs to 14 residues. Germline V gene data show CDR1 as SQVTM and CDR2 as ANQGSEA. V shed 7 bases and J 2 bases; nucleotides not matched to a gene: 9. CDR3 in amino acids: CSAQLGTGNTEAFF. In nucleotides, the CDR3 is TGCAGCGCGCAACTCGGGACAGGAAACACTGAAGCTTTCTTT.

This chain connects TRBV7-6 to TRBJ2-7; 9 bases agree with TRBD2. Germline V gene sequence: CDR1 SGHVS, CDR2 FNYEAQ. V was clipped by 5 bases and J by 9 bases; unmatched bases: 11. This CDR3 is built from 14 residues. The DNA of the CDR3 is TGTGCCAGCAGCCCTATAGCGGGAGAAGCTGGGCAGTACTTC. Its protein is CASSPIAGEAGQYF. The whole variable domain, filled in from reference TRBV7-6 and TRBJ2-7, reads GAGVSQSPRYKVTKRGQDVALRCDPISGHVSLYWYRQALGQGPEFLTYFNYEAQQDKSGLPNDRFSAERPEGSISTLTIQRTEQRDSAMYRCASSPIAGEAGQYFGPGTRLTVT.

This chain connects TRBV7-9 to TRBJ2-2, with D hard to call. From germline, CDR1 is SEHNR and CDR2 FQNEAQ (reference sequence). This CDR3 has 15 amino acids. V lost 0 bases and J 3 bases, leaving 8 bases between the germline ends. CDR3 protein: CASSLALFHTGELFF. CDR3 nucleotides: TGTGCCAGCAGCTTAGCGCTGTTCCACACCGGGGAGCTGTTTTTT.

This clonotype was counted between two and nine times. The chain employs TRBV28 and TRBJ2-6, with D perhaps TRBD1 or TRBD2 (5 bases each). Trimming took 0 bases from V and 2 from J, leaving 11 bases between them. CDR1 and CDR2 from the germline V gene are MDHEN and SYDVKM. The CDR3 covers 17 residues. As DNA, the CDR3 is TGTGCCAGCAGTTTATGGCAAGGGACCCCTGGGGCCAACGTCCTGACTTTC. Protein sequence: CASSLWQGTPGANVLTF.

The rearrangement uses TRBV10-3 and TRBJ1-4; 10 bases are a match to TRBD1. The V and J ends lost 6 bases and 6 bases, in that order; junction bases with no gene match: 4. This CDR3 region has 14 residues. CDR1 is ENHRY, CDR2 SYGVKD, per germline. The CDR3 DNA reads TGTGCCATCAGACCGGGACAGGGGCATGAAAAACTGTTTTTT. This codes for CAIRPGQGHEKLFF.

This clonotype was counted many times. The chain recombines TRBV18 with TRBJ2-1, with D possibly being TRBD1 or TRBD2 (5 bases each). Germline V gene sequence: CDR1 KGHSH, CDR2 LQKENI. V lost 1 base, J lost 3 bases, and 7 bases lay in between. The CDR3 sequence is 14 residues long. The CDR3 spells CASSPRDGYNEQFF. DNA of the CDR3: TGTGCCAGCTCACCACGGGACGGCTACAATGAGCAGTTCTTC.

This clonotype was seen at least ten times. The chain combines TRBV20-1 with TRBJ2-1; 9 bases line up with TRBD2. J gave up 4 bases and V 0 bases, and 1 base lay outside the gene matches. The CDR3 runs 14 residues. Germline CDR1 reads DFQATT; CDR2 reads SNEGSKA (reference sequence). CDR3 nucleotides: TGCAGTGCTAGAGATCTAGCGGGGTACAATGAGCAGTTCTTC. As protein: CSARDLAGYNEQFF.

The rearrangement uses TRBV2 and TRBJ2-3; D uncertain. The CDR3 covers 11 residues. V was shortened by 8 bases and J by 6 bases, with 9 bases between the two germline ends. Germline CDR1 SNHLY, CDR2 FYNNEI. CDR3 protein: CASGAGDTQYF. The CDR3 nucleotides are TGTGCCAGCGGAGCTGGGGATACGCAGTATTTT.

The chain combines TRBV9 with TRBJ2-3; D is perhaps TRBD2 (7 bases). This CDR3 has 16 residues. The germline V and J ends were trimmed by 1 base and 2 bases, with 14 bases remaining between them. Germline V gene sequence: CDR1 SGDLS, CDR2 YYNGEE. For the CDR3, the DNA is TGTGCCAGCAGCGTAAGTGGCGGGGGCCTCACAGATACGCAGTATTTT. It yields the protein CASSVSGGGLTDTQYF.

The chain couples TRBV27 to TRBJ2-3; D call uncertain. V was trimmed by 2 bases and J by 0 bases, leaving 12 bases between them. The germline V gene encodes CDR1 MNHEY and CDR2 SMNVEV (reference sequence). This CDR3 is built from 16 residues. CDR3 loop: CASSLGYYPSTDTQYF. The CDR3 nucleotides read TGTGCCAGCAGTTTAGGTTACTACCCTAGCACAGATACGCAGTATTTT.

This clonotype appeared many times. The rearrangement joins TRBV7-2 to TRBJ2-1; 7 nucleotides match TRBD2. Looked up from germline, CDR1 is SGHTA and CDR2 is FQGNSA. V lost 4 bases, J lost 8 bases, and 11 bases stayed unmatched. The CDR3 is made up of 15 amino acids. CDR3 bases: TGTGCCAGCAGCTCGGGGCGCGGGAGTTGGTATGAGCAGTTCTTC. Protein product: CASSSGRGSWYEQFF.

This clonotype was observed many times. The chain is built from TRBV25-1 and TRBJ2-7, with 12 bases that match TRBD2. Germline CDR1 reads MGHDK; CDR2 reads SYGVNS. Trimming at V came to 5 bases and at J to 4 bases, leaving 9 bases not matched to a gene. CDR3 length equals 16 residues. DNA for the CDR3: TGTGCCAGCAGTTCCTCTTCGACTAGCGGGGGATACGAGCAGTACTTC. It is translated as CASSSSSTSGGYEQYF.

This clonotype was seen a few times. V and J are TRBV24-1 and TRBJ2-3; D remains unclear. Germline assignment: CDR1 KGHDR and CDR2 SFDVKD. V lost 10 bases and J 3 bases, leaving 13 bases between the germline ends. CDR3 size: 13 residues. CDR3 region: CATQEGNTDTQYF. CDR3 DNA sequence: TGTGCCACGCAGGAAGGGAATACAGATACGCAGTATTTT.

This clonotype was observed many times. CDR3 coding DNA: TGTGCCAGCACCCTCATACGGGGACAGGGGGGGATTGACATTCAGTACTTC. It translates to CASTLIRGQGGIDIQYF. V usage is TRBV6-6 and J usage is TRBJ2-4; TRBD1 matches 11 bases. CDR3 length equals 17 residues. Germline values: CDR1 MNHNY, CDR2 SVGAGI (reference sequence). V shed 7 bases and J 8 bases; nucleotides not matched to a gene: 16.

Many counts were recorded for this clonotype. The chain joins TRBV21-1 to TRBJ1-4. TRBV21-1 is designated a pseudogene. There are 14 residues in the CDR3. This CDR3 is CASSKEKLSEKLFF. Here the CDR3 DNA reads TGTGCCAGCAGCAAAGAAAAGTTGAGTGAAAAACTGTTTTTT.

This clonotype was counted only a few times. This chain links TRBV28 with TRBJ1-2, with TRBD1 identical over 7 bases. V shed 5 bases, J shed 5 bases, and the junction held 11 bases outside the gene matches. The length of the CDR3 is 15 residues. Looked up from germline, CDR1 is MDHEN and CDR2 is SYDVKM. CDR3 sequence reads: CASSPPTGDSYGYTF. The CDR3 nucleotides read TGTGCCAGCAGTCCCCCTACAGGGGATAGTTATGGCTACACCTTC.

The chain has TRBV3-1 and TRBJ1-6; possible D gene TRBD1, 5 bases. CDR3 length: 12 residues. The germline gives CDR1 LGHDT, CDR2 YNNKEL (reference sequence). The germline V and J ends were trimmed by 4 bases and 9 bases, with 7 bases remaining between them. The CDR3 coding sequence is TGTGCCAGCAGCCGAGGGGTTTCACCCCTCCACTTT. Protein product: CASSRGVSPLHF.

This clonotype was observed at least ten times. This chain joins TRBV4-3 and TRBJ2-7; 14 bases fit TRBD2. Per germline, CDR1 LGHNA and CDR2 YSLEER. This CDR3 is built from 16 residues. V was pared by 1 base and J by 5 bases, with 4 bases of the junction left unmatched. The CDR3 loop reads CASSQAGTSGSHEQYF. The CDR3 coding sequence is TGCGCCAGCAGCCAAGCTGGGACTAGCGGGAGTCACGAGCAGTACTTC.